Presented here are 6 T cell receptor beta chains from one specimen sequenced in a study of Ad26.COV2.S vaccination and SARS-CoV-2 variants. TCRdb's copy holds only in-frame clones and misses some; the assay was immunoSEQ multiplex PCR. The sample lists fewer than 500,000 clones, 80% to 95% occurring once. Treatment reported: around 19 received Ad26.COV2.S at low or high dose, single or two shots; several received placebo; per-sample allocation not given. The study sampled participants on day 63 after the first vaccine or placebo injection. The sequenced sample was peripheral blood, obtained in a trial of Ad26.COV2.S vaccine versus placebo. The receptors here all came from a person aged 18-65 years who received the Ad26.COV2.S COVID-19 vaccine or a placebo.

The table lists this clone with a count of one. The CDR3 region has the DNA TGTGCCAGCAGTGTACCGGGACACCGGACGTCTGGGGCCAACGTCCTGACTTTC. Its translation: CASSVPGHRTSGANVLTF. The chain uses TRBV28 and TRBJ2-6; D perhaps matches TRBD1 (6 bases). V lost 5 bases and J 1 base, leaving 18 bases between the germline ends. Germline assignment: CDR1 MDHEN and CDR2 SYDVKM. This CDR3 is built from 18 residues. Full variable domain (missing parts from reference TRBV28 and TRBJ2-6): DVKVTQSSRYLVKRTGEKVFLECVQDMDHENMFWYRQDPGLGLRLIYFSYDVKMKEKGDIPEGYSVSREKKERFSLILESASTNQTSMYLCASSVPGHRTSGANVLTFGAGSRLTVL.

The chain carries TRBV2 and TRBJ2-2; D gene unclear. Germline V gives CDR1 SNHLY, CDR2 FYNNEI. V was trimmed by 6 bases and J by 3 bases, leaving 8 bases between them. The CDR3 extends over 13 amino acids. The CDR3 is CASRELDTGELFF. Here the CDR3 DNA reads TGTGCCAGCAGGGAACTGGACACCGGGGAGCTGTTTTTT.

The J gene is TRBJ2-5, the V gene TRBV15, with D maybe TRBD2 (6 bases). The CDR3 consists of 15 residues. Germline V gene lookup returns CDR1 LNHNV and CDR2 YYDKDF (reference sequence). With 5 bases removed from V and 5 bases from J, the gap between germline ends came to 18 bases. CDR3 loop: CATSASAGRWETQYF. The CDR3, as DNA: TGTGCCACCAGCGCCTCGGCGGGAAGGTGGGAGACCCAGTACTTC.

Only one count was recorded for this clone. The rearrangement links TRBV7-3 to TRBJ2-1; TRBD2 agrees at 10 bases. This CDR3 spans 16 amino acids. Trimming cost V 0 bases and J 8 bases; bases outside gene matches: 7. Germline V lookup: CDR1 SGHTA, CDR2 FQGTGA. The CDR3 DNA sequence: TGTGCCAGCAGCTTAACTGCTAGCGGGAGACCAGATGAGCAGTTCTTC. This gives the protein CASSLTASGRPDEQFF. Supplemented by reference TRBV7-3 and TRBJ2-1, the full variable domain reads GAGVSQTPSNKVTEKGKYVELRCDPISGHTALYWYRQSLGQGPEFLIYFQGTGAADDSGLPNDRFFAVRPEGSVSTLKIQRTERGDSAVYLCASSLTASGRPDEQFFGPGTRLTVL.

The chain links TRBV10-3 to TRBJ2-7; a weak D match, TRBD1 (5 bases). Germline CDR1 reads ENHRY; CDR2 reads SYGVKD. The CDR3 sequence is 14 residues long. Trimming cost V 6 bases and J 0 bases, with 12 bases left between them. CDR3 sequence (DNA): TGTGCCATCAGCCAGGGTGAGAGCTCCTACGAGCAGTACTTC. This sequence encodes CAISQGESSYEQYF.

This sequence joins TRBV19 and TRBJ1-5; D perhaps matches TRBD1 (5 bases). CDR3 length equals 13 residues. CDR1 LNHDA and CDR2 SQIVND come from the germline V gene (reference sequence). V lost 3 bases to trimming and J lost 6 bases, with 9 bases between them. The CDR3 sequence is CASSMIGGQPQHF. As DNA, the CDR3 is TGTGCCAGTAGTATGATTGGGGGTCAGCCCCAGCATTTT.